Listed here is a single T cell receptor beta chain. The assay was immunoSEQ multiplex PCR, and TCRdb's table has in-frame clones only and misses some. The sample has tens of thousands of clones; roughly 89% are singletons. This sample is drawn from a study of technical replicates of blood from a handful of donors. The CDR3 contains 14 residues. CDR1 is SGHTA and CDR2 is FQGTGA in the germline V gene. Trimming removed 5 bases from V and 7 bases from J, with 14 bases in between. Sequencing was done on a sample of PBMCs. The V call is TRBV7-3, the J call TRBJ2-2, with D possibly TRBD1 on 7 matching bases. This TCR came from a human donor in good health. Some clones in this sample may be carry-over from other donors' samples. Here the CDR3 reads CASSPGGQGGELFF. The DNA for the CDR3 is TGTGCCAGCAGCCCAGGGGGGCAGGGCGGGGAGCTGTTTTTT. The complete variable domain, with remaining parts taken from reference TRBV7-3 and TRBJ2-2, reads GAGVSQTPSNKVTEKGKYVELRCDPISGHTALYWYRQSLGQGPEFLIYFQGTGAADDSGLPNDRFFAVRPEGSVSTLKIQRTERGDSAVYLCASSPGGQGGELFFGEGSRLTVL.